This TCR beta chain was profiled in a study of Graves' ophthalmopathy and Graves' hyperthyroidism. About the research overall: Hyperthyroidism was classified as stable if no ophthalmopathy occurred within 18 months of follow-up.

This clonotype was recorded at least ten times. Trimming removed 4 bases from V and 3 bases from J, with 10 bases in between. This CDR3 is built from 13 residues. Per the germline V gene, CDR1 is LNHDA and CDR2 is SQIVND (reference sequence). Using RNA transcripts, the TCR beta CDR3 regions were amplified. The library came from an HTBI-primed first-round RT-PCR and a second-round multiplex PCR. TCRdb re-analysed the multiplex PCR reads in MiXCR, keeping a single row per CDR3 protein. The table records around 520,000 distinct CDR3 sequences, 35% to 45% of them present only once. This chain joins TRBV19 and TRBJ2-7; no reliable D call. The specimen sequenced was peripheral blood or thyroid tissue (not recorded which). The TCR comes from an adult man with Graves' hyperthyroidism. CDR3 bases: TGTGCCAGTAGTACCTCCCTTGACTACGAGCAGTACTTC. Its protein product is CASSTSLDYEQYF.